The 23 T cell receptor beta chains reported below all come from one sample, sequenced in a study of T-cell reconstitution after alpha-beta-depleted transplantation in children. The library targeted TCRbeta and was prepared with unique molecular identifiers. Via MiXCR, TCRdb re-called the PCR reads, giving one row per CDR3 protein. The sample lists around 500,000 distinct CDR3 sequences; 9.5% to 15% were seen once. Here the sequenced sample was PBMCs from the stem cell graft donor, taken from the stem cell graft. The receptors were gathered from a human donor who donated a stem cell graft to a child with combined immunodeficiency.

The chain has TRBV11-2 and TRBJ2-7, with TRBD1 matching over 8 bases. CDR3 length: 16 residues. Germline V gene data show CDR1 as SGHAT and CDR2 as FQNNGV. The V gene end was trimmed by 1 base and the J gene end by 2 bases; junction bases not matched to a gene: 7. DNA of the CDR3: TGTGCCAGCAGCTTAGGGGGACAGGCCCTAGCCTACGAGCAGTACTTC. It specifies CASSLGGQALAYEQYF.

This clonotype was seen repeatedly, ten times or more. The DNA for the CDR3 is TGCAGCGTTGGACAGGACCGCTACGAGCAGTACTTC. This encodes CSVGQDRYEQYF. This chain joins TRBV29-1 and TRBJ2-7, with D perhaps matching TRBD1 (6 bases). Trimming stripped 4 bases from V and 3 bases from J, with 10 bases between. The CDR3 is 12 amino acids. Germline CDR1 is SQVTM and CDR2 is ANQGSEA.

J is TRBJ1-1 and V is TRBV29-1; no clear D gene. The CDR3 runs to 13 residues. Germline V gene data show CDR1 as SQVTM and CDR2 as ANQGSEA. The V gene lost 5 bases and the J gene lost 0 bases, with 10 bases spanning the gap. The CDR3 bases are TGCAGCGTTCGGGCAGTAATGAACACTGAAGCTTTCTTT. Encoded protein: CSVRAVMNTEAFF. Based on the CDR3 plus reference TRBV29-1 and TRBJ1-1, the full variable domain is SAVISQKPSRDICQRGTSLTIQCQVDSQVTMMFWYRQQPGQSLTLIATANQGSEATYESGFVIDKFPISRPNLTFSTLTVSNMSPEDSSIYLCSVRAVMNTEAFFGQGTRLTVV.

This rearrangement joins TRBV28 to TRBJ2-2; maybe TRBD1 (5 bases). The CDR3 extends over 16 amino acids. Trimming shortened V by 5 bases and J by 1 base, and 14 bases separated the two germline ends. Germline-derived CDR1 and CDR2 are MDHEN and SYDVKM. The CDR3 spells CASSLGDRLNTGELFF. CDR3 in DNA: TGTGCCAGCAGTCTCGGAGACAGATTGAACACCGGGGAGCTGTTTTTT.

This clonotype was seen a handful of times. The V and J genes are TRBV19 and TRBJ2-5, with D unclear. Trimming shortened V by 3 bases and J by 2 bases, and 7 bases separated the two germline ends. Looked up from germline, CDR1 is LNHDA and CDR2 is SQIVND (reference sequence). This CDR3 spans 13 amino acids. The CDR3 loop is CASSISSQETQYF. The CDR3 region has the DNA TGTGCCAGTAGTATCTCCAGTCAAGAGACCCAGTACTTC.

This clonotype was counted many times. This chain uses TRBV9 with TRBJ2-2; D uncertain. This CDR3 comprises 13 residues. The germline V gene encodes CDR1 SGDLS and CDR2 YYNGEE. The ends were cut back, 0 bases at V and 5 bases at J, with 5 bases in the middle. CDR3 sequence (DNA): TGTGCCAGCAGCGTAGTCGGAACCGGGGAGCTGTTTTTT. Translation gives CASSVVGTGELFF. The variable domain in full, completed from reference TRBV9 and TRBJ2-2, reads DSGVTQTPKHLITATGQRVTLRCSPRSGDLSVYWYQQSLDQGLQFLIQYYNGEERAKGNILERFSAQQFPDLHSELNLSSLELGDSALYFCASSVVGTGELFFGEGSRLTVL.

This clonotype was picked up many times. The chain links TRBV11-2 to TRBJ2-1; TRBD2 aligns across 14 bases. V was clipped by 5 bases and J by 10 bases; unmatched bases: 7. CDR1 and CDR2 (germline): SGHAT, FQNNGV. The CDR3 runs 15 residues. CDR3 loop: CASSATRLAGGEQFF. The CDR3 nucleotides are TGTGCCAGCAGCGCAACCAGACTAGCGGGAGGGGAGCAGTTCTTC.

The CDR3 is CASSLTGTYGYTF. The DNA of the CDR3 is TGTGCCAGCAGTTTAACGGGGACCTATGGCTACACCTTC. The V and J genes are TRBV12-3 or TRBV12-4 and TRBJ1-2; D possibly corresponds to TRBD1 (5 bases). This CDR3 comprises 13 residues. V lost 2 bases and J 4 bases, leaving 8 bases between the germline ends.

The chain has TRBV7-2 and TRBJ1-1, with 10 positions matching TRBD1. This CDR3 is built from 14 residues. Germline lookup yields CDR1 SGHTA and CDR2 FQGNSA. The V and J ends lost 1 base and 8 bases, in that order; junction bases with no gene match: 4. CDR3 bases: TGTGCCAGCAGCTTAGAGACAGGGGGCAGGGAAGCTTTCTTT. Translating gives CASSLETGGREAFF.

This clonotype was counted at least ten times. The chain is built from TRBV29-1 and TRBJ2-1; weak D call: TRBD1 (6 bases). Germline-derived CDR1 and CDR2 are SQVTM and ANQGSEA. CDR3 length: 14 amino acids. Trimming took off 6 bases at V and 3 bases at J, with 15 bases between the two ends. CDR3: CSVAAGTIYNEQFF. The CDR3 DNA reads as TGCAGCGTGGCGGCCGGGACAATCTACAATGAGCAGTTCTTC.

This clonotype was found many times. The chain employs TRBV27 and TRBJ2-7, with 7 bases that match TRBD1. V was pared by 5 bases and J by 7 bases, with 8 bases of the junction left unmatched. Germline CDR1 is MNHEY and CDR2 is SMNVEV (reference sequence). The CDR3 covers 13 residues. The CDR3 coding sequence is TGTGCCAGCAGTCAAGGACAGGTGGGGGAGCAGTACTTC. It encodes CASSQGQVGEQYF.

The rearrangement uses TRBV28 and TRBJ2-7; either TRBD1 or TRBD2 may supply D (5 bases each). CDR3 length: 19 amino acids. Germline V gene data show CDR1 as MDHEN and CDR2 as SYDVKM. The V end lost 2 bases, the J end lost 4 bases, and 27 bases lay between the germline ends. The CDR3 region is CASSLPSNIGPGHPYEQYF. CDR3 sequence (DNA): TGTGCCAGCAGTTTACCTTCCAACATCGGACCGGGGCATCCATACGAGCAGTACTTC.

This clonotype was seen only a few times. The chain couples TRBV7-9 to TRBJ1-2, with 9 bases identical to TRBD1. The J segment lost 7 bases and the V segment lost 0 bases, leaving 9 bases of the junction unmatched. Germline-derived CDR1 and CDR2 are SEHNR and FQNEAQ (reference sequence). The CDR3 runs 16 residues. The CDR3 region is CASSLAGTGFGFGYTF. For the CDR3, the DNA is TGTGCCAGCAGCTTAGCGGGGACAGGGTTCGGTTTTGGCTACACCTTC.

The chain carries TRBV7-8 and TRBJ2-7; D not resolved. Trimming pared 5 bases from V and 5 bases from J, leaving 10 bases between. The CDR3 is made up of 12 amino acids. Germline V gene sequence: CDR1 SGHVS, CDR2 FQNEAQ. The CDR3 sequence: CASSRTRNEQYF. In DNA, the CDR3 is TGTGCCAGCAGCCGTACGCGGAACGAGCAGTACTTC.

CDR3 amino acids: CASSYGTGGRDTQYF. The CDR3 nucleotides read TGTGCCAGCAGTTACGGGACAGGGGGTAGGGATACGCAGTATTTT. The rearrangement uses TRBV6-5 and TRBJ2-3, with TRBD1 matching over 11 bases. J lost 6 bases, V lost 2 bases, and 4 bases had no gene match. Germline V gives CDR1 MNHEY, CDR2 SVGAGI. This CDR3 is built from 15 residues.

At least ten counts were recorded for this clonotype. The chain is built from TRBV5-1 and TRBJ2-4, with 10 nucleotides matching TRBD2. The junction had 9 bases not matched to a gene; V was cut back by 5 bases and J by 7 bases. The V gene's germline CDR1 is SGHRS and CDR2 YFSETQ. The CDR3 length is 15 residues. The CDR3 nucleotides are TGCGCCAGCAGTGATGGGACTAGCGTTTTTAACATTCAGTACTTC. The encoded protein is CASSDGTSVFNIQYF.

In this sample, this clonotype turned up many times. This rearrangement joins TRBV12-3 or TRBV12-4 to TRBJ2-3, with 11 nucleotides matching TRBD2. CDR3 length equals 15 residues. The trim removed 3 bases at V and 4 bases at J, leaving 3 bases unmatched. CDR3 sequence (DNA): TGTGCCAGCAGTTTTACTAGCGGGAGCCCAGATACGCAGTATTTT. This sequence encodes CASSFTSGSPDTQYF.

This rearrangement joins TRBV7-8 to TRBJ2-7; D possibly corresponds to TRBD2 (7 bases). The ends were cut back, 0 bases at V and 2 bases at J, with 17 bases in the middle. The CDR3 consists of 17 residues. Germline-derived CDR1 and CDR2 are SGHVS and FQNEAQ. CDR3 loop: CASSLARRGASPYEQYF. The CDR3 DNA follows: TGTGCCAGCAGCTTAGCGCGTCGGGGGGCATCTCCCTACGAGCAGTACTTC.

Many counts were recorded for this clonotype. This chain uses TRBV13 with TRBJ2-7, with D maybe TRBD1 (7 bases). The CDR3 spans 16 residues. Trimming cost V 1 base and J 1 base, with 14 bases left between them. The V gene's germline CDR1 is PRHDT and CDR2 FYEKMQ (reference sequence). The CDR3 is CASSLAQGGISYEQYF. Written as DNA, the CDR3 is TGTGCCAGCAGCTTAGCCCAGGGGGGCATATCCTACGAGCAGTACTTC.

The rearrangement joins TRBV4-1 to TRBJ2-1, with 9 bases that match TRBD1. This CDR3 has 17 amino acids. From germline, CDR1 is MGHRA and CDR2 YSYEKL. V lost 0 bases and J lost 3; bases outside the gene matches: 6. CDR3 nucleotide sequence: TGCGCCAGCAGCCAAGATGAGGACAGGGGATTCTACAATGAGCAGTTCTTC. The encoded protein is CASSQDEDRGFYNEQFF.

This clonotype showed up just a few times. The rearrangement links TRBV5-1 to TRBJ2-1; D not resolved. In germline, CDR1 is SGHRS, CDR2 YFSETQ. The ends were cut back, 4 bases at V and 6 bases at J, with 8 bases in the middle. This CDR3 is 12 amino acids long. The CDR3, as DNA: TGCGCCAGCAGCCCCAACTTCAATGAGCAGTTCTTC. This sequence encodes CASSPNFNEQFF.

The V gene is TRBV6-1, the J gene TRBJ2-1, with 7 positions matching TRBD2. V dropped 4 bases and J dropped 4; count of bases not matched to a gene: 10. The CDR3 is made up of 16 amino acids. The germline gives CDR1 MNHNS, CDR2 SASEGT. CDR3 nucleotide sequence: TGTGCCAGCAGTGGGGCGGCTAGCGGTTCTTACAATGAGCAGTTCTTC. Translated: CASSGAASGSYNEQFF.

This clonotype was counted between two and nine times. The rearrangement links TRBV11-3 to TRBJ2-1; D gene unclear. Germline V CDR1 and CDR2: SGHNT, YENEEA. The length of the CDR3 is 15 residues. V lost 8 bases and J 0 bases, leaving 14 bases between the germline ends. As DNA, the CDR3 is TGTGCCAGCGGTGGTATGCTACACTCCTACAATGAGCAGTTCTTC. Amino acids: CASGGMLHSYNEQFF. Filled out from reference TRBV11-3 and TRBJ2-1, the complete variable domain reads EAGVVQSPRYKIIEKKQPVAFWCNPISGHNTLYWYLQNLGQGPELLIRYENEEAVDDSQLPKDRFSAERLKGVDSTLKIQPAELGDSAVYLCASGGMLHSYNEQFFGPGTRLTVL.